This T cell receptor beta chain stems from a study of CD8 T cells in Susac syndrome (dated by TCRdb to between 2018 and 2021). Regarding the research as a whole: Repertoire sequencing was used to test whether CD8+ T cell activation and differentiation in Susac syndrome was antigen driven. Overall results and qualifications from the work: The TCR sequencing and HLA analysis was acknowledged to have included a relatively small number of individuals.

RNA was extracted using the RNeasy kit, and about 0.5 to 1 ug of the RNA was reverse transcribed with random hexamers. TCR beta CDR3 regions were amplified with the immunoSEQ multiplex PCR assay covering 54 Vbeta and 13 Jbeta segments. PCR amplification bias was corrected using a synthetic template baseline for primer optimization and computational correction. Per the authors' processing: Reads were annotated to V, D and J genes per IMGT and analyzed with immunoSEQ Analyzer, keeping only productive sequences. To calculate clonality, Shannon entropy was normalized by log2 of the number of productive unique sequences and then subtracted from one. For each patient and control, public and private clones were evaluated among the 100 most prevalent clones. Clones were defined as Susac-specific if absent from the healthy and MS cohorts, from around 1,000 published viral clones and from other ImmuneACCESS disease sequences. TCRdb redid the processing of the public reads, applying fastp at Q25 and MiXCR, and retained in-frame beta chains. Duplicate CDR3 protein sequences are folded into a single record with the most common DNA and genes. The V and J calls shown here were made by TCRdb, not taken from the authors' results. The sample table shows roughly 150,000 distinct CDR3 sequences, and less than 95% are seen once. The ten top clones hold 0.08% to 0.095% of the sample.

As to this clonotype: Its specific antigen is unknown. Base-call qualities are not available, and no considerably larger clone is one nucleotide away.

High-throughput TCR beta sequencing profiled peripheral blood CD8+ and CD4+ T cells from healthy donors, Susac syndrome patients and multiple sclerosis patients. Treatment-naive patients with stable or active relapsing-remitting disease fulfilling revised McDonald criteria were used as multiple sclerosis controls. CD8+ TEMRA cells were enriched by FACS, while bulk CD8+ and CD4+ T cells were purified by magnetic negative isolation. Blood was collected in EDTA tubes and processed within 24 hours, with PBMCs isolated through density gradient centrifugation. PBMCs intended for TCR sequencing were frozen in liquid nitrogen and were later thawed in a 37 degrees C water bath. The sorted or isolated CD4+, CD8+ and CD8+ TEMRA cells reached a purity of at least 90%. The CDR3 measures 14 amino acids from cysteine to phenylalanine. Of all the DNA, just the CDR3 is kept, 42 bases in frame from base 1. V is reduced by 2 bases and J by 4 bases, leaving a spacing of 11 bases between them. According to the germline V gene (reference sequence), CDR1 reads MNHEY and CDR2 reads SMNVEV.

Sequences were obtained from CD4+ T cells from PBMCs. This TCR was recovered from a human donor with multiple sclerosis. The rearrangement combines TRBV27 with TRBJ1-2, and possibly TRBD1, on 5 matching bases. CDR3 sequence: CASSLRRGLYGYTF. In nucleotides, the sequence is TGTGCCAGCAGTTTACGGCGGGGACTCTATGGCTACACCTTC.